A single sample is the source of the 3 T cell receptor beta chains below, sequenced in a study of T cell responses to AZD1222 COVID-19 vaccine. Using immunoSEQ multiplex PCR, the repertoire was profiled, and TCRdb retains in-frame clones only, with some absent. Counted here are around 170,000 clones, less than 95% occurring once; the ten biggest clones make up 1.5%. The specimen was peripheral blood, collected on day 0 of AZD1222 vaccination. The receptors stem from an adult in good health.

The chain employs TRBV9 and TRBJ1-2, with 7 bases lining up with TRBD1. V gave up 4 bases and J gave up 10 bases; unmatched junction bases: 19. CDR3 length equals 16 residues. Germline V CDR1 and CDR2: SGDLS, YYNGEE. The CDR3 nucleotides read TGTGCCAGCAGCTTAACGCGAGGAGGGGGCAGATCCACCTACACCTTC. This sequence encodes CASSLTRGGGRSTYTF.

The chain has TRBV5-1 and TRBJ2-6; D might be TRBD1 (5 bases). Deletions cut 0 bases from V and 8 bases from J, with 9 bases between. The germline V gene encodes CDR1 SGHRS and CDR2 YFSETQ. CDR3 length: 14 amino acids. CDR3 in DNA: TGCGCCAGCAGCTTGGGTACAGGAACCAACGTCCTGACTTTC. It translates to CASSLGTGTNVLTF. Full variable domain (outside the CDR3, taken from reference TRBV5-1 and TRBJ2-6): KAGVTQTPRYLIKTRGQQVTLSCSPISGHRSVSWYQQTPGQGLQFLFEYFSETQRNKGNFPGRFSGRQFSNSRSEMNVSTLELGDSALYLCASSLGTGTNVLTFGAGSRLTVL.

The genes are TRBV27 and TRBJ2-1, with no clear D. Germline CDR1 is MNHEY and CDR2 is SMNVEV (reference sequence). This CDR3 comprises 17 residues. Trimming took off 0 bases at V and 3 bases at J, with 15 bases between the two ends. CDR3 in DNA: TGTGCCAGCAGTTTATCGCACTCAGGACGACGCTACAATGAGCAGTTCTTC. This codes for CASSLSHSGRRYNEQFF.